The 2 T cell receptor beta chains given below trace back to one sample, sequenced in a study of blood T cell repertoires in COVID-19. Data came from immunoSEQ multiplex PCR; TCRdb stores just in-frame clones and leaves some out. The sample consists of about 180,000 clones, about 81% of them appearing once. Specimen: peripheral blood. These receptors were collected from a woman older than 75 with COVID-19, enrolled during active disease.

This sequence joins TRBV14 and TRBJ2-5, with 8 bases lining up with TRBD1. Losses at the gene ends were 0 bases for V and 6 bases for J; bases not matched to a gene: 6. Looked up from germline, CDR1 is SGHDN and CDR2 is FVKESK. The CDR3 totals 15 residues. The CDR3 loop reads CASSQDSGGSKTQYF. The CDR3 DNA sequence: TGTGCCAGCAGCCAAGATTCAGGGGGCTCGAAGACCCAGTACTTC. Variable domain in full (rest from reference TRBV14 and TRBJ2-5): EAGVTQFPSHSVIEKGQTVTLRCDPISGHDNLYWYRRVMGKEIKFLLHFVKESKQDESGMPNNRFLAERTGGTYSTLKVQPAELEDSGVYFCASSQDSGGSKTQYFGPGTRLLVL.

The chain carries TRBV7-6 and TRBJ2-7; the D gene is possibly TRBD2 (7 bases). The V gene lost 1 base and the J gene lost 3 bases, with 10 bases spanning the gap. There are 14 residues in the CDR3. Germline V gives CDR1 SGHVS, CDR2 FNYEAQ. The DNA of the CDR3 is TGTGCCAGCAGCTTAGGAAGGGGGGGCTACGAGCAGTACTTC. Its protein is CASSLGRGGYEQYF.